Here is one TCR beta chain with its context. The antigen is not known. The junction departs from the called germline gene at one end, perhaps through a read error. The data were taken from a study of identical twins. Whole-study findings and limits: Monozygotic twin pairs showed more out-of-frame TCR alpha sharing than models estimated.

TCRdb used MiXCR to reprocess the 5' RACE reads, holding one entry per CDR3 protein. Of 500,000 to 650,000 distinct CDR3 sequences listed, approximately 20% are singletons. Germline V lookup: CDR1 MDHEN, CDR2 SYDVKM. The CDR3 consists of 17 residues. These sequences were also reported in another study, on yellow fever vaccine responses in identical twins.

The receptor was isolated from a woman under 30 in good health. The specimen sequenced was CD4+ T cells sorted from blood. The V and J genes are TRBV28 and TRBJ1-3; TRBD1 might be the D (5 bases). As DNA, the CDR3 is TGTGCCAGCAGTCTACAACAGGCAACTCTCTCTGGTAACACCATATATTTT. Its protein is CASSLQQATLSGNTIYF.